The T cell receptor (beta chain) under discussion was sequenced for a study of memory CD4+ T cells and cytomegalovirus serostatus. Whole-study context: This sample comes from healthy Belgian adults, under 10 CMV seropositive, roughly 22 seronegative.

Per the original data handling: After removing out-of-frame reads, over 2 million distinct TCRbeta sequences remained. Only in-frame clones appear in the TCRdb table, and some are missing; sequencing was by immunoSEQ multiplex PCR. The V and J calls and clone size are taken from that table; D and trimming were inferred from the DNA. Found here are roughly 64,000 clones, roughly 80% of them singletons; the top ten hold approximately 0.81%. Single viable CD3+CD4+CD8-CD45RO+ cells were sorted as the memory CD4+ T cells. V gave up 3 bases and J gave up 5 bases; unmatched junction bases: 5. Germline CDR1 is SGHRS and CDR2 is YFSETQ. This CDR3 has 16 amino acids.

The chain links TRBV5-1 to TRBJ2-5, with 15 bases lining up with TRBD2. The sample taken for sequencing was memory CD4+ T cells from blood. This sequence originates from an adult in good health and CMV-seronegative. The CDR3 reads CASSSGTSGGTETQYF. Here the CDR3 DNA reads TGCGCCAGCAGCTCCGGGACTAGCGGGGGGACGGAGACCCAGTACTTC.